Below, 31 T cell receptor beta chains from the same sample are listed, as sequenced in a study of T cell responses to AZD1222 COVID-19 vaccine. Assay: immunoSEQ multiplex PCR; the TCRdb copy retains only in-frame clones and omits some. The data contain about 130,000 clones, approximately 85% of them seen just once; the ten biggest clones take up around 8.6%. The specimen was peripheral blood, collected on day 0 of AZD1222 vaccination. The receptors shown here come from an adult in good health.

In this sample, this clone turned up once. This chain links TRBV6-5 with TRBJ2-7; D ambiguous. V gave up 10 bases and J gave up 5 bases, with 21 bases separating them. CDR1 MNHEY and CDR2 SVGAGI come from the germline V gene. This CDR3 has 14 amino acids. CDR3 sequence (DNA): TGTGCCACCCTCCCGGACCTAACGATGGACGAGCAGTACTTC. This encodes CATLPDLTMDEQYF.

The J gene is TRBJ2-7, the V gene TRBV9; D unclear. Germline loops: CDR1 SGDLS, CDR2 YYNGEE. The CDR3 runs to 13 residues. Trimming removed 0 bases from V and 7 bases from J, with 11 bases in between. DNA of the CDR3: TGTGCCAGCAGCGTAGCGGCCCAGACGGAGCAGTACTTC. This codes for CASSVAAQTEQYF.

CDR3 amino acids: CASSFMGQGSYEQYF. The CDR3 region has the DNA TGTGCCAGCAGTTTCATGGGACAGGGTTCCTACGAGCAGTACTTC. The chain recombines TRBV28 with TRBJ2-7, with 9 bases that match TRBD1. The CDR3 is 15 residues long. The ends lost 3 bases at V and 1 base at J; junction bases unmatched: 4. CDR1 and CDR2 (germline): MDHEN, SYDVKM.

The chain employs TRBV28 and TRBJ2-7, with D perhaps given as TRBD1 or TRBD2 (7 bases each). V lost 10 bases and J lost 2, with 18 bases in between. This CDR3 contains 14 residues. Looked up from germline, CDR1 is MDHEN and CDR2 is SYDVKM. CDR3 sequence reads: CAIQLQGGTYEQYF. For the CDR3, the DNA is TGTGCCATCCAGCTCCAGGGGGGGACCTACGAGCAGTACTTC.

V gene TRBV7-9 combines with J gene TRBJ2-7; 7 bases are a match to TRBD2. CDR3 length: 16 amino acids. The germline CDR1 and CDR2 sequences are SEHNR and FQNEAQ (reference sequence). The V segment lost 1 base and the J segment 6 bases; nucleotides outside the gene matches: 12. The CDR3 is CASSLGLGRLAGEQYF. The CDR3 DNA sequence: TGTGCCAGCAGCTTAGGGTTAGGGAGACTAGCCGGCGAGCAGTACTTC.

J is TRBJ2-4 and V is TRBV10-3; 7 nucleotides align to TRBD1. Germline V gene sequence: CDR1 ENHRY, CDR2 SYGVKD. J gave up 6 bases and V 4 bases, and 6 bases lay outside the gene matches. The CDR3 covers 14 residues. The CDR3 is CAISANRDRNIQYF. CDR3 nucleotides: TGTGCCATCAGTGCCAACCGGGACAGAAACATTCAGTACTTC.

The chain uses TRBV19 and TRBJ2-1; D possibly corresponds to TRBD1 (5 bases). CDR3 size: 13 residues. Trimming stripped 2 bases from V and 9 bases from J, with 11 bases between. Germline V gives CDR1 LNHDA, CDR2 SQIVND (reference sequence). CDR3 loop: CASSISREAEQFF. The CDR3 coding sequence is TGTGCCAGTAGTATAAGCAGGGAAGCTGAGCAGTTCTTC.

The chain carries TRBV13 and TRBJ2-7, with 7 bases aligning to TRBD2. Germline values: CDR1 PRHDT, CDR2 FYEKMQ (reference sequence). This CDR3 has 12 residues. V trimming: 4 bases; J trimming: 4 bases; junction bases outside the gene matches: 1. CDR3: CASSYGGYEQYF. CDR3 DNA: TGTGCCAGCAGCTACGGGGGGTACGAGCAGTACTTC.

The chain couples TRBV7-6 to TRBJ1-4, with no clear D. Trimming took 4 bases from V and 8 from J, leaving 17 bases between them. The germline CDR1 and CDR2 sequences are SGHVS and FNYEAQ. The CDR3 totals 15 residues. This CDR3 reads CASSYTTGSLEKLFF. The CDR3 nucleotides read TGTGCCAGCAGCTATACCACGGGATCGCTCGAAAAACTGTTTTTT.

The rearrangement uses TRBV19 and TRBJ1-2, with 8 bases that match TRBD1. The trim removed 5 bases at V and 5 bases at J, leaving 19 bases unmatched. The CDR3 extends over 18 amino acids. CDR1 and CDR2 from the germline V gene are LNHDA and SQIVND (reference sequence). CDR3 sequence: CASSPKGSSTGEGYGYTF. In nucleotides, the CDR3 is TGTGCCAGTAGTCCTAAGGGTTCCTCGACAGGGGAAGGGTATGGCTACACCTTC.

The chain combines TRBV27 with TRBJ1-2, with 7 positions matching TRBD1. Germline-derived CDR1 and CDR2 are MNHEY and SMNVEV (reference sequence). With V trimmed by 4 bases and J by 6 bases, 14 bases remained unmatched. The CDR3 runs 16 residues. The CDR3 nucleotides are TGTGCCAGCAGTTCCCTCGACAGGGCGGCCATTCATGGCTACACCTTC. This translates into CASSSLDRAAIHGYTF.

This rearrangement joins TRBV19 to TRBJ2-7, with D possibly matching TRBD2 (6 bases). Germline V CDR1 and CDR2: LNHDA, SQIVND (reference sequence). V was clipped by 4 bases and J by 0 bases, with 10 bases between them. This CDR3 spans 14 amino acids. The CDR3 coding sequence is TGTGCCAGTAGTACGTCCGGGAGCTCCTACGAGCAGTACTTC. Translation: CASSTSGSSYEQYF. The whole variable domain, remainder taken from reference TRBV19 and TRBJ2-7, is DGGITQSPKYLFRKEGQNVTLSCEQNLNHDAMYWYRQDPGQGLRLIYYSQIVNDFQKGDIAEGYSVSREKKESFPLTVTSAQKNPTAFYLCASSTSGSSYEQYFGPGTRLTVT.

The rearrangement links TRBV7-6 to TRBJ2-1, with 10 bases identical to TRBD2. J gave up 7 bases and V 5 bases, and 14 bases lay outside the gene matches. The CDR3 extends over 17 amino acids. Germline V lookup: CDR1 SGHVS, CDR2 FNYEAQ. This CDR3 is CASSTRVLAGVTNEQFF. CDR3 sequence (DNA): TGTGCCAGCAGCACCAGGGTGCTAGCGGGAGTTACGAATGAGCAGTTCTTC.

The chain combines TRBV4-2 with TRBJ2-1, with unresolved D. The CDR3 has 14 residues. Germline V lookup: CDR1 LGHNA, CDR2 YNFKEQ. V dropped 0 bases and J dropped 10 bases, with 13 bases sitting between them. The CDR3 nucleotides are TGTGCCAGCAGCCAAGATATGGGGTTGGGGGAGCAGTTCTTC. Encoded protein: CASSQDMGLGEQFF.

This clone has only a few counts. The chain couples TRBV30 to TRBJ2-1; the D is unclear. CDR1 GTSNPN and CDR2 SVGIG come from the germline V gene (reference sequence). V lost 1 base and J lost 3, with 7 bases in between. There are 13 residues in the CDR3. The CDR3 loop reads CAWSEGYYNEQFF. The CDR3 DNA sequence: TGTGCCTGGAGTGAAGGGTACTACAATGAGCAGTTCTTC. Looking up the rest from reference TRBV30 and TRBJ2-1 gives the full variable domain: SQTIHQWPATLVQPVGSPLSLECTVEGTSNPNLYWYRQAAGRGLQLLFYSVGIGQISSEVPQNLSASRPQDRQFILSSKKLLLSDSGFYLCAWSEGYYNEQFFGPGTRLTVL.

The rearrangement uses TRBV25-1 and TRBJ1-5; D uncertain. From germline, CDR1 is MGHDK and CDR2 SYGVNS. Trimming took 4 bases from V and 3 from J, leaving 4 bases between them. The CDR3 extends over 12 amino acids. CDR3 sequence reads: CASSALNQPQHF. The DNA of the CDR3 is TGTGCCAGCAGTGCTCTCAATCAGCCCCAGCATTTT.

The J gene is TRBJ1-2, the V gene TRBV4-1; 8 bases are a match to TRBD1. Trimming at V came to 0 bases and at J to 8 bases, leaving 11 bases not matched to a gene. The CDR3 runs to 16 residues. CDR1 and CDR2 from the germline V gene are MGHRA and YSYEKL. The CDR3 sequence is CASSQDLGTGSGGYTF. In nucleotides, the CDR3 is TGCGCCAGCAGCCAAGATCTCGGGACAGGTAGCGGCGGCTACACCTTC.

This clone was picked up a small number of times. The chain couples TRBV2 to TRBJ2-3; D may be TRBD2 (5 bases). Trimming pared 5 bases from V and 2 bases from J, leaving 14 bases between. The CDR3 runs 15 residues. The germline gives CDR1 SNHLY, CDR2 FYNNEI. The CDR3 DNA reads as TGTGCCAGCAGTTTAGGAGACTACCTCACAGATACGCAGTATTTT. It encodes CASSLGDYLTDTQYF.

J is TRBJ1-4 and V is TRBV7-9, with TRBD1 as a possible D gene (5 bases). The V end lost 0 bases, the J end lost 8 bases, and 13 bases lay between the germline ends. CDR3 size: 15 residues. The V gene's germline CDR1 is SEHNR and CDR2 FQNEAQ (reference sequence). The CDR3 DNA reads as TGTGCCAGCAGCTTAGCTCAGGGCCTGGTGGAAAAACTGTTTTTT. Translating it yields CASSLAQGLVEKLFF.

The chain uses TRBV2 and TRBJ1-4; 7 bases line up with TRBD1. CDR3 length equals 15 residues. J lost 3 bases, V lost 6 bases, and 7 bases had no gene match. CDR1 and CDR2 from the germline V gene are SNHLY and FYNNEI. The CDR3 is CASRSQGGPNEKLFF. The DNA for the CDR3 is TGTGCCAGCAGATCCCAGGGGGGCCCTAATGAAAAACTGTTTTTT.

The chain employs TRBV2 and TRBJ1-1; the D gene is possibly TRBD1 (6 bases). The germline V gene has CDR1 SNHLY and CDR2 FYNNEI. Trimming stripped 6 bases from V and 0 bases from J, with 11 bases between. This CDR3 is built from 14 residues. CDR3 sequence: CASREDSMNTEAFF. The DNA for the CDR3 is TGTGCCAGCAGAGAGGACAGCATGAACACTGAAGCTTTCTTT. Filled out from reference TRBV2 and TRBJ1-1, the complete variable domain reads EPEVTQTPSHQVTQMGQEVILRCVPISNHLYFYWYRQILGQKVEFLVSFYNNEISEKSEIFDDQFSVERPDGSNFTLKIRSTKLEDSAMYFCASREDSMNTEAFFGQGTRLTVV.

The rearrangement uses TRBV28 and TRBJ2-2, with 7 bases identical to TRBD1. Germline CDR1 reads MDHEN; CDR2 reads SYDVKM. V shed 5 bases, J shed 0 bases, and the junction held 9 bases outside the gene matches. The CDR3 has 17 amino acids. CDR3 sequence: CASSLRLTGANTGELFF. As DNA, the CDR3 is TGTGCCAGCAGTCTAAGACTCACAGGGGCGAACACCGGGGAGCTGTTTTTT.

This clone was counted once. The chain carries TRBV6-2 or TRBV6-3 and TRBJ2-7; no firm D call. This CDR3 has 14 residues. Germline lookup yields CDR1 MNHEY and CDR2 SVGEGT. V lost 3 bases, J lost 1 base, and 10 bases lay in between. The CDR3 DNA follows: TGTGCCAGCAGTTATCTAGAGACGTCCTACGAGCAGTACTTC. Translated, it gives CASSYLETSYEQYF.

The CDR3 sequence is CASSLSGDYEQYF. The CDR3 DNA sequence: TGTGCCAGCAGCCTTAGCGGGGACTACGAGCAGTACTTC. The chain combines TRBV11-2 with TRBJ2-7; 8 bases are shared with TRBD2. CDR3 length equals 13 residues. Looked up from germline, CDR1 is SGHAT and CDR2 is FQNNGV. V lost 5 bases and J lost 3; bases outside the gene matches: 3.

This sequence joins TRBV28 and TRBJ1-5, with D maybe TRBD1 (5 bases). Germline CDR1 and CDR2: MDHEN and SYDVKM. The length of the CDR3 is 15 residues. V was shortened by 5 bases and J by 5 bases, with 16 bases between the two germline ends. CDR3 nucleotide sequence: TGTGCCAGCAGTCCCAATTCGGGGACGGATCAGCCCCAGCATTTT. Translation: CASSPNSGTDQPQHF.

The chain employs TRBV6-5 and TRBJ2-7, with D perhaps TRBD1 or TRBD2 (7 bases each). CDR3 length equals 13 residues. CDR1 and CDR2 (germline): MNHEY, SVGAGI. The germline V and J ends were trimmed by 8 bases and 4 bases, with 15 bases remaining between them. The CDR3 sequence is CASRQGEGYEQYF. In DNA, the CDR3 is TGTGCCAGCCGTCAGGGGGAGGGATACGAGCAGTACTTC.

The chain recombines TRBV10-2 with TRBJ2-7, with 9 bases identical to TRBD2. This CDR3 spans 15 amino acids. J lost 1 base, V lost 7 bases, and 8 bases had no gene match. The germline V gene has CDR1 WSHSY and CDR2 SAAADI. DNA for the CDR3: TGCGCCAGCACCCTCCCGGGACTAGCTTCCTACGAGCAGTACTTC. Translated: CASTLPGLASYEQYF.

This clone has only a few counts. This chain links TRBV5-6 with TRBJ2-5; TRBD1 is a possible D gene (6 bases). Trimming stripped 1 base from V and 5 bases from J, with 15 bases between. In germline, CDR1 is SGHDT, CDR2 YYEEEE. The CDR3 is made up of 15 amino acids. CDR3: CASSLFSSGVETQYF. CDR3 DNA: TGTGCCAGCAGCTTGTTCTCTTCAGGGGTCGAGACCCAGTACTTC.

This clone was recorded a few times. The rearrangement links TRBV6-5 to TRBJ2-7; 9 bases agree with TRBD1. The CDR3 sequence is 14 residues long. Unmatched junction bases numbered 0, after V lost 1 base and J lost 2 bases. Per the germline V gene, CDR1 is MNHEY and CDR2 is SVGAGI. DNA of the CDR3: TGTGCCAGCAGTTACTGGACAGGGGCCTACGAGCAGTACTTC. Translating gives CASSYWTGAYEQYF.

This clone has just a few counts. The chain combines TRBV5-1 with TRBJ2-7; a weak D match, TRBD2 (7 bases). Germline V gives CDR1 SGHRS, CDR2 YFSETQ. The CDR3 is 15 residues long. V lost 8 bases, J lost 5 bases, and 23 bases lay in between. The CDR3 reads CASTLTGRDNDEQYF. CDR3 bases: TGCGCCAGTACCCTTACAGGGAGGGATAATGACGAGCAGTACTTC.

This clone was detected only a few times. The rearrangement joins TRBV4-1 to TRBJ1-2, with D hard to call. This CDR3 contains 15 residues. Trimming stripped 0 bases from V and 7 bases from J, with 15 bases between. Per germline, CDR1 MGHRA and CDR2 YSYEKL. The CDR3 protein is CASSQDGPAVGGYTF. DNA of the CDR3: TGCGCCAGCAGCCAAGATGGGCCCGCGGTGGGTGGCTACACCTTC.